The 4 T cell receptor beta chains in this list originate from one sample, sequenced in a study of blood T cell repertoires in COVID-19. Sequencing used immunoSEQ multiplex PCR; TCRdb keeps in-frame clones, though not all of them. The sample lists under 300,000 clones, roughly four fifths occurring once. Material for sequencing was peripheral blood. The receptors were gathered from an elderly woman with acute or convalescent COVID-19.

The chain carries TRBV10-3 and TRBJ1-1; TRBD1 agrees at 8 bases. Germline lookup yields CDR1 ENHRY and CDR2 SYGVKD. With 0 bases clipped from V and 5 bases from J, the junction kept 8 bases outside the gene matches. The CDR3 has 16 amino acids. The CDR3 protein is CAISESGGQGVTEAFF. CDR3 DNA: TGTGCCATCAGTGAGTCTGGTGGACAGGGTGTGACTGAAGCTTTCTTT.

This clone has just one count. V usage is TRBV6-5 and J usage is TRBJ2-3; 7 nucleotides line up with TRBD1. CDR3 size: 15 residues. The germline V gene has CDR1 MNHEY and CDR2 SVGAGI. V was pared by 6 bases and J by 5 bases, with 11 bases of the junction left unmatched. The CDR3 bases are TGTGCCAGCAGGAGGGGGCCTGTTCTTAAAGATACGCAGTATTTT. Translated, it gives CASRRGPVLKDTQYF.

J is TRBJ1-5 and V is TRBV5-1; D is perhaps TRBD1 (6 bases). Trimming removed 2 bases at V and 3 bases at J, with 9 bases between. CDR3 length equals 14 residues. Germline CDR1 reads SGHRS; CDR2 reads YFSETQ. The CDR3 bases are TGCGCCAGCAGCTTTGCAGGGGACAATCAGCCCCAGCATTTT. It translates to CASSFAGDNQPQHF.

V usage is TRBV6-5 and J usage is TRBJ2-3, with D tentatively TRBD1 (6 bases). Germline CDR1 and CDR2: MNHEY and SVGAGI. V lost 5 bases and J lost 3, with 9 bases in between. The CDR3 is 13 residues long. This CDR3 reads CASSNQGTDTQYF. The CDR3 bases are TGTGCCAGCAGTAACCAGGGGACAGATACGCAGTATTTT.